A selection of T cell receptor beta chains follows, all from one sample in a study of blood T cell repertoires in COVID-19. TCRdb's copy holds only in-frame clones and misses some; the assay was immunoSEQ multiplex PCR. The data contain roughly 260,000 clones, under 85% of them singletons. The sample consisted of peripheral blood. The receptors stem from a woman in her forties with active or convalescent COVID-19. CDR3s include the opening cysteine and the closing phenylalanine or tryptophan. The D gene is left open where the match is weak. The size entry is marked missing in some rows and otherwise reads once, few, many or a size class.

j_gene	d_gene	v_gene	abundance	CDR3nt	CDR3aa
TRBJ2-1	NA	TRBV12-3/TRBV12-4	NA	TGTGCCAGCAGTTTAGTTACAGGGAATGAGCAGTTCTTC	CASSLVTGNEQFF
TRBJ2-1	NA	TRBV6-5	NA	TGTGCCAGCAGAAAAACAGAGAGCTCCTACAATGAGCAGTTCTTC	CASRKTESSYNEQFF
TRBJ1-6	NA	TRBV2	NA	TGTGCCAGCTCCCTACGGGTTATCCGGGGGTCCTATAATTCACCCCTCCACTTT	CASSLRVIRGSYNSPLHF
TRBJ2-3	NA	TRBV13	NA	TGTGCCAGCAGTTTTGGGACTTCCACAGATACGCAGTATTTT	CASSFGTSTDTQYF
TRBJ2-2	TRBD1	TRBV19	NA	TGTGCCAGTAGTAGTAGGCCCGGGACAGGGGGCACCGGGGAGCTGTTTTTT	CASSSRPGTGGTGELFF
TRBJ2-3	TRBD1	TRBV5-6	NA	TGTGCCAGCAGCGCTAGGGGGCCGACAGATACGCAGTATTTT	CASSARGPTDTQYF
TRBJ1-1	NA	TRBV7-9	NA	TGTGCCAGCAGCTCAATCAGGATGAACACTGAAGCTTTCTTT	CASSSIRMNTEAFF
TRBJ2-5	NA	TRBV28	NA	TGTGCCAGCAGTTTCCCAGCGGGCCAACAAGAGACCCAGTACTTC	CASSFPAGQQETQYF
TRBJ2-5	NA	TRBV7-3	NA	TGTGCCAGCAGCTCCCAGGGGGGCAGCGGGGGTCTTGAGACCCAGTACTTC	CASSSQGGSGGLETQYF
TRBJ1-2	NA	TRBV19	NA	TGTGCCAGTAGTAAGGACAAGAGGTATGGCTACACCTTC	CASSKDKRYGYTF
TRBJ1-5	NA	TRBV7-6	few	TGTGCCAGCAGCCCCCGCAGGGGTTGGAATCAGCCCCAGCATTTT	CASSPRRGWNQPQHF
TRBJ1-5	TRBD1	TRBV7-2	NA	TGTGCCAGCAGCTGGAGACAGGGGAATCAGCCCCAGCATTTT	CASSWRQGNQPQHF
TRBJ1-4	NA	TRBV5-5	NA	TGTGCCAGCAGCTTGGCCTACAGGGCCTTTGGTGAAAAACTGTTTTTT	CASSLAYRAFGEKLFF
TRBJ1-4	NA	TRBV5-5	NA	TGTGCCAGCAGCATTCCCTTTGAAAAACTGTTTTTT	CASSIPFEKLFF
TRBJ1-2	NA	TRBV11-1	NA	TGTGCCAGCAGCTTTGTCTCTAACTATGGCTACACCTTC	CASSFVSNYGYTF
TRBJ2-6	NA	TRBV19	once	TGTGCCAGTAGTGTCGGACAGACTGGGGCCAACGTCCTGACTTTC	CASSVGQTGANVLTF
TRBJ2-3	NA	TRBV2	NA	TGTGCCAGCAGTTTTGGTCGCAGGTTCACAGATACGCAGTATTTT	CASSFGRRFTDTQYF
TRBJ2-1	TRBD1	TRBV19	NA	TGTGCCAGTAGTTTCCGACAGGGGGCTAGAGGTGAGCAGTTCTTC	CASSFRQGARGEQFF
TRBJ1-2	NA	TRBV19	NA	TGTGCCAGTAGTCCCTCGGCAGGGTTCTATGGCTACACCTTC	CASSPSAGFYGYTF
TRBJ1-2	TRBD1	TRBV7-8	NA	TGTGCCAGCAGCTTAGACAGGGGTGGCTACACCTTC	CASSLDRGGYTF